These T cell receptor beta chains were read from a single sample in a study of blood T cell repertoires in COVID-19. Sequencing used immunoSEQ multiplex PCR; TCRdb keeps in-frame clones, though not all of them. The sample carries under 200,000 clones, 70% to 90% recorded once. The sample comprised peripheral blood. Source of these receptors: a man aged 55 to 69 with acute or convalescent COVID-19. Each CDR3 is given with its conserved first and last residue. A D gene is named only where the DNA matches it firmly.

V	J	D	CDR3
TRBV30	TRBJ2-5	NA	CAWSGLSQETQYF
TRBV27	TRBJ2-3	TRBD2	CASSVGTSVGDTQYF
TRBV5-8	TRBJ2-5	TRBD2	CASSPTRAGAGRQETQYF
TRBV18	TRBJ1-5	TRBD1	CASSPGQGSNQPQHF
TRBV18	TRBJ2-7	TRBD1	CASSTGTGTYEQYF
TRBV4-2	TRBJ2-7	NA	CASSPPRDRPYF
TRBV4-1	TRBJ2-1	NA	CASSQAQGVQQFF
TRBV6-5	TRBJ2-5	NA	CASSAGIQGTQYF
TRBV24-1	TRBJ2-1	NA	CATSDLRGQLLAEQFF
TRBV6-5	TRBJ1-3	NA	CASSTLTGSGNTIYF
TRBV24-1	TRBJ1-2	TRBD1	CATSDTRTGEEGYTF
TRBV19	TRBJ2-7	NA	CASRSLPGQTYEQCF
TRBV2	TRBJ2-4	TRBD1	CASRGQGSIQYF
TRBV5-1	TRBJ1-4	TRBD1	CASSLQGAGEKLFF
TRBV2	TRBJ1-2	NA	CASSDRVGFGYTF
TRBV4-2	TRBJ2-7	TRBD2	CASSQATSADYEQYF
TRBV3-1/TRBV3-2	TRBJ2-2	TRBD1	CASSQVRGTGTGELFF
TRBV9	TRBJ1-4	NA	CASSVDGRYHEKLFF
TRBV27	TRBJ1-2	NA	CASSREGLSNYGYTF
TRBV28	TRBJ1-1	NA	CASTRSPGPGGTEAFF
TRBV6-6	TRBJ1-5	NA	CASTYPEGNQPQHF
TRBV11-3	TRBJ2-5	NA	CASSKGETQYF
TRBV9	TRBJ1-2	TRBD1	CASSVAPAGQGYYGYTF
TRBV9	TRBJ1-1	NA	CASSVEGGTGTEAFF
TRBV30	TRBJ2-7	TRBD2	CAWSVFPTSATYEQYF
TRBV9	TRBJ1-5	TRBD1	CASSPGQGVNQPQHF